This is a list of T cell receptor beta chains from one sample in a study of cytomegalovirus exposure and HLA in healthy donors. The method was immunoSEQ multiplex PCR; TCRdb's version includes in-frame clones alone and lacks a portion of them. This sample's table has just over 80,000 clones. The sample was PBMCs. All receptors derive from a woman in her 30s in good health and CMV-seronegative. Each CDR3 is given with its conserved first and last residue. The D gene is left open where the match is weak.

V gene: TRBV4-1; J gene: TRBJ2-7; D gene: TRBD1; CDR3 DNA: TGCGCCAGCAGCCAAGATGACAGGGAAAGCTCCTACGAGCAGTACTTC; CDR3 protein: CASSQDDRESSYEQYF
V gene: TRBV2; J gene: TRBJ1-2; D gene: TRBD1; CDR3 DNA: TGTGCCAGCACCTTTCCAGAGGGGGCTGCTAGAGGCTACACCTTC; CDR3 protein: CASTFPEGAARGYTF
V gene: TRBV6-6; J gene: TRBJ1-1; D gene: NA; CDR3 DNA: TGTGCCAGCAGTTACCGGGGGAGTTCGAACACTGAAGCTTTCTTT; CDR3 protein: CASSYRGSSNTEAFF
V gene: TRBV5-1; J gene: TRBJ2-5; D gene: TRBD1; CDR3 DNA: TGCGCCAGCAGCTTATCGTTAGGACAGGTTACCCAGTACTTC; CDR3 protein: CASSLSLGQVTQYF
V gene: TRBV27; J gene: TRBJ2-1; D gene: NA; CDR3 DNA: TGTGCCAGCAGGTCCCAGGGTTCCTACAATGAGCAGTTCTTC; CDR3 protein: CASRSQGSYNEQFF
V gene: TRBV6-6; J gene: TRBJ1-6; D gene: TRBD1; CDR3 DNA: TGTGCCAGCAGTCTGGACAGGTGGGGTTCACCCCTCCACTTT; CDR3 protein: CASSLDRWGSPLHF
V gene: TRBV6-1; J gene: TRBJ2-5; D gene: NA; CDR3 DNA: TGTGCCAGCAGTGAATACCGACTGCAACAAGAGACCCAGTACTTC; CDR3 protein: CASSEYRLQQETQYF
V gene: TRBV30; J gene: TRBJ2-1; D gene: TRBD2; CDR3 DNA: TGTGCCTGGAGTGTACAAGCGGGAGAGGTGGCGTTCTTC; CDR3 protein: CAWSVQAGEVAFF
V gene: TRBV6-1; J gene: TRBJ1-1; D gene: TRBD1; CDR3 DNA: TGTGCCAGCAGTGAAATGATTGACAGGGGAACTGAAGCTTTCTTT; CDR3 protein: CASSEMIDRGTEAFF
V gene: TRBV19; J gene: TRBJ1-1; D gene: NA; CDR3 DNA: TGTGCCAGTAAGGCATCAGGGGAAGGCCAAGCAGCTTTCTTT; CDR3 protein: CASKASGEGQAAFF
V gene: TRBV6-6; J gene: TRBJ2-7; D gene: TRBD2; CDR3 DNA: TGTGCCAGCAAGGAAGCGGGGAACGTCTACGAGCAGTACTTC; CDR3 protein: CASKEAGNVYEQYF
V gene: TRBV5-1; J gene: TRBJ2-1; D gene: TRBD1; CDR3 DNA: TGCGCCAGCAGCTTGGCGGGACAGGGCTTTAATGAGCAGTTCTTC; CDR3 protein: CASSLAGQGFNEQFF
V gene: TRBV5-6; J gene: TRBJ2-7; D gene: TRBD1; CDR3 DNA: TGTGCCAGCAGCTCATACATACCGGGACAGACGGCCGAGCAGTACTTC; CDR3 protein: CASSSYIPGQTAEQYF
V gene: TRBV29-1; J gene: TRBJ1-1; D gene: NA; CDR3 DNA: TGCAGCGTCGGTCGGGGGGGCATAAGCACTGAAGCTTTCTTT; CDR3 protein: CSVGRGGISTEAFF
V gene: TRBV30; J gene: TRBJ2-7; D gene: TRBD2; CDR3 DNA: TGTGCCTGGAGTCGGACTAGTGACTACGAGCAGTACTTC; CDR3 protein: CAWSRTSDYEQYF
V gene: TRBV10-3; J gene: TRBJ1-1; D gene: NA; CDR3 DNA: TGTGCCACCAAAGATGACAGTCACACTGAAGCTTTCTTT; CDR3 protein: CATKDDSHTEAFF
V gene: TRBV5-1; J gene: TRBJ1-1; D gene: NA; CDR3 DNA: TGCGCCAGCAGCTTATCCGGGAAAATCAGTGACACTGAAGCTTTCTTT; CDR3 protein: CASSLSGKISDTEAFF
V gene: TRBV4-2; J gene: TRBJ2-7; D gene: NA; CDR3 DNA: TGTGCCAGCAGCCCACAAGCCGGAGCCTACGAGCAGTACTTC; CDR3 protein: CASSPQAGAYEQYF
V gene: TRBV19; J gene: TRBJ1-5; D gene: NA; CDR3 DNA: TGTGCCAGTAGTCAGGGTAATCAGCCCCAGCATTTT; CDR3 protein: CASSQGNQPQHF
V gene: TRBV7-2; J gene: TRBJ1-1; D gene: NA; CDR3 DNA: TGTGCCAGCAGCCAAACAGGGAGCACTGAAGCTTTCTTT; CDR3 protein: CASSQTGSTEAFF
V gene: TRBV2; J gene: TRBJ2-2; D gene: TRBD1; CDR3 DNA: TGTGCCAGCAGGGGGACAGGGCTGAACACCGGGGAGCTGTTTTTT; CDR3 protein: CASRGTGLNTGELFF
V gene: TRBV11-2; J gene: TRBJ2-5; D gene: TRBD2; CDR3 DNA: TGTGCCAGCAGCTTAGGCCTAGCGGCCCTGGGGAAACAAGAGACCCAGTACTTC; CDR3 protein: CASSLGLAALGKQETQYF
V gene: TRBV4-2; J gene: TRBJ2-2; D gene: TRBD1; CDR3 DNA: TGTGCCAGCAGCCAAGAGGGACAGGGGTACACCGGGGAGCTGTTTTTT; CDR3 protein: CASSQEGQGYTGELFF
V gene: TRBV7-9; J gene: TRBJ2-2; D gene: NA; CDR3 DNA: TGTGCCAGCAGCGTAACTGCCCTCGGGTTGAACACCGGGGAGCTGTTTTTT; CDR3 protein: CASSVTALGLNTGELFF
V gene: TRBV5-1; J gene: TRBJ2-2; D gene: NA; CDR3 DNA: TGCGCCAGCAGCTTGGATGACTCGAACACCGGGGAGCTGTTTTTT; CDR3 protein: CASSLDDSNTGELFF
V gene: TRBV2; J gene: TRBJ2-1; D gene: NA; CDR3 DNA: TGTGCCAGCGTAGACAGTACCCACAATGAGCAGTTCTTC; CDR3 protein: CASVDSTHNEQFF
V gene: TRBV2; J gene: TRBJ2-7; D gene: NA; CDR3 DNA: TGTGCCAGCTATGGAGGGTTCTACGAGCAGTACTTC; CDR3 protein: CASYGGFYEQYF
V gene: TRBV7-9; J gene: TRBJ1-2; D gene: NA; CDR3 DNA: TGTGCCAGCAGCTTAGCGAACAGGGTTGGCTACACCTTC; CDR3 protein: CASSLANRVGYTF
V gene: TRBV11-2; J gene: TRBJ2-7; D gene: NA; CDR3 DNA: TGTGCCAGCAGCGAAACGCCGCTGGACAACTACGAGCAGTACTTC; CDR3 protein: CASSETPLDNYEQYF
V gene: TRBV5-1; J gene: TRBJ2-1; D gene: NA; CDR3 DNA: TGCGCCAGCCGCAACGGGGAGACCTACAATGAGCAGTTCTTC; CDR3 protein: CASRNGETYNEQFF
V gene: TRBV5-1; J gene: TRBJ1-1; D gene: NA; CDR3 DNA: TGCGCCAGCAGCTTGGATCCGTACATGAACACTGAAGCTTTCTTT; CDR3 protein: CASSLDPYMNTEAFF
V gene: TRBV7-9; J gene: TRBJ2-5; D gene: TRBD1; CDR3 DNA: TGTGCCAGCAGCCGGGCGGACAGGGGGCTGGAGACCCAGTACTTC; CDR3 protein: CASSRADRGLETQYF
V gene: TRBV5-6; J gene: TRBJ1-2; D gene: TRBD1; CDR3 DNA: TGTGCCAGCAGCCAAGAACGACAGGGAGGATCATTCGGTTGGGGTTACACCTTC; CDR3 protein: CASSQERQGGSFGWGYTF